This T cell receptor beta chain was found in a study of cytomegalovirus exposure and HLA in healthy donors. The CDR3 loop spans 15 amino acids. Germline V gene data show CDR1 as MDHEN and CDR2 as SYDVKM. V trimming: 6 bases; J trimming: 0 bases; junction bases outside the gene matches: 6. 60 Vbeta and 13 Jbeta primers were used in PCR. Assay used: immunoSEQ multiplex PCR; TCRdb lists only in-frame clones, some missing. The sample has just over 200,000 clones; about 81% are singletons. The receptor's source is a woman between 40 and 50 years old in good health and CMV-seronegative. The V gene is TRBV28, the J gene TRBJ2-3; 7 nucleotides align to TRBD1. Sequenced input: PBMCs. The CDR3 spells CASSPGTASTDTQYF. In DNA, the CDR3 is TGTGCCAGCAGCCCCGGGACAGCTAGCACAGATACGCAGTATTTT.